What follows are 10 T cell receptor beta chains derived from one specimen sequenced in a study of T cell repertoires in cytomegalovirus infection. Antigen specificity for these receptors is unknown. TCRdb re-derived calls from the reads in MiXCR, one entry per CDR3 protein. The sample carries hundreds of thousands of distinct CDR3 sequences, roughly a third recorded once. The sequenced sample was cultured CD8+ T cells from PBMCs, obtained from culture after CMV antigen stimulation. All receptors come from a human donor in good health (CMV status not recorded). Some clones in this sample may be carry-over from other donors' samples.

V usage is TRBV10-3 and J usage is TRBJ1-4, with TRBD1 identical over 7 bases. CDR1 is ENHRY and CDR2 is SYGVKD in the germline V gene. After removal of 0 bases from V and 5 bases from J, the junction contained 3 bases not matched to a gene. The CDR3 has 15 amino acids. CDR3: CAISESGQINEKLFF. DNA for the CDR3: TGTGCCATCAGTGAGTCGGGACAGATAAATGAAAAACTGTTTTTT.

This clonotype was detected a few times. The rearrangement links TRBV7-9 to TRBJ1-2; D unresolved. Germline CDR1 is SEHNR and CDR2 is FQNEAQ (reference sequence). With 5 bases removed from V and 4 bases from J, the gap between germline ends came to 17 bases. This CDR3 spans 15 amino acids. The CDR3 DNA reads TGTGCCAGCAGCCCCGGTTGGGATCCCCCCTATGGCTACACCTTC. It encodes CASSPGWDPPYGYTF.

The rearrangement uses TRBV7-8 and TRBJ2-7; TRBD1 aligns across 9 bases. CDR1 and CDR2 (germline): SGHVS, FQNEAQ. The CDR3 is 15 amino acids. V was clipped by 1 base and J by 4 bases; unmatched bases: 5. The CDR3: CASSLGRDREYEQYF. DNA of the CDR3: TGTGCCAGCAGCTTAGGCCGGGACAGGGAATACGAGCAGTACTTC. The full variable domain, rest sourced from reference TRBV7-8 and TRBJ2-7, is GAGVSQSPRYKVAKRGQDVALRCDPISGHVSLFWYQQALGQGPEFLTYFQNEAQLDKSGLPSDRFFAERPEGSVSTLKIQRTQQEDSAVYLCASSLGRDREYEQYFGPGTRLTVT.

The V and J genes are TRBV18 and TRBJ2-6; D is tentatively TRBD1 or TRBD2 (6 bases each). Germline V gene lookup returns CDR1 KGHSH and CDR2 LQKENI. Trimming stripped 4 bases from V and 4 bases from J, with 11 bases between. The CDR3 is 15 residues long. In DNA form, the CDR3 reads TGTGCCAGCTCACAGGGGGGTGCCGGGGCCAACGTCCTGACTTTC. Protein sequence: CASSQGGAGANVLTF.

This clonotype occurred a few times. CDR3 nucleotides: TGCGCCAGCAGGGCCGGGACAGGGGGAGCAACTAATGAAAAACTGTTTTTT. It encodes CASRAGTGGATNEKLFF. This rearrangement joins TRBV10-2 to TRBJ1-4, with 11 positions matching TRBD1. Germline loops: CDR1 WSHSY, CDR2 SAAADI. The CDR3 covers 17 residues. Trimming removed 6 bases from V and 0 bases from J; junction bases left unmatched: 6.

This clonotype came up a few times. The chain carries TRBV10-3 and TRBJ1-1; 7 positions match TRBD1. Trimming took 2 bases from V and 4 from J; bases not matched to a gene: 7. The CDR3 runs to 15 residues. CDR1 and CDR2 (germline): ENHRY, SYGVKD. This CDR3 is CAISEDREIGTEAFF. CDR3 bases: TGTGCCATCAGTGAGGACAGGGAAATTGGCACTGAAGCTTTCTTT.

This chain joins TRBV6-2 or TRBV6-3 and TRBJ1-1, with D maybe TRBD1 (5 bases). Germline lookup yields CDR1 MNHEY and CDR2 SVGEGT. Trimming took 3 bases from V and 5 from J, leaving 10 bases between them. The CDR3 covers 13 residues. The CDR3 protein is CASSYVGATEAFF. DNA for the CDR3: TGTGCCAGCAGTTATGTAGGGGCAACTGAAGCTTTCTTT.

This clonotype was seen many times. The chain employs TRBV2 and TRBJ1-2; 9 positions agree with TRBD1. CDR1 and CDR2 (germline): SNHLY, FYNNEI. CDR3 size: 14 residues. J lost 5 bases, V lost 8 bases, and 9 bases had no gene match. The CDR3 loop reads CASPWTGEKYGYTF. CDR3 nucleotide sequence: TGTGCCAGCCCCTGGACAGGGGAGAAATATGGCTACACCTTC.

Points on this clonotype: A read error may account for a junction end that differs from germline. This chain uses TRBV7-6 with TRBJ1-2; 9 nucleotides agree with TRBD1. Germline V gene sequence: CDR1 SGHVS, CDR2 FNYEAQ. This CDR3 region has 13 residues. The CDR3 loop is CANSTGGADGYTF. The CDR3, as DNA: TGTGCCAACAGCACAGGGGGCGCAGATGGCTACACCTTC.

The V and J genes are TRBV7-6 and TRBJ2-3, with a tentative D call TRBD2 (7 bases). CDR1 SGHVS and CDR2 FNYEAQ come from the germline V gene. The ends were cut back, 2 bases at V and 3 bases at J, with 24 bases in the middle. This CDR3 comprises 19 residues. The CDR3 reads CASSLRRGGPKGWTDTQYF. The DNA for the CDR3 is TGTGCCAGCAGCTTAAGAAGGGGGGGCCCCAAAGGGTGGACAGATACGCAGTATTTT.